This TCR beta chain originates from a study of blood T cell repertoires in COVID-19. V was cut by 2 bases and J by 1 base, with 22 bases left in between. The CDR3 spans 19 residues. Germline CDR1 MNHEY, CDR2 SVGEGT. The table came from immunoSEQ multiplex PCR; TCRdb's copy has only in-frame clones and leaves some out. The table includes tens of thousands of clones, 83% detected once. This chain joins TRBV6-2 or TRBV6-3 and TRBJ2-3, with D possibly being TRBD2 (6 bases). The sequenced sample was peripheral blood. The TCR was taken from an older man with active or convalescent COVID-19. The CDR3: CASSYQAWTTRRGTDTQYF. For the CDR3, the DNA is TGTGCCAGCAGTTACCAGGCGTGGACTACCAGGAGGGGCACAGATACGCAGTATTTT.